This TCR beta chain originates from a study of T cells expressing NK-cell markers. Study as a whole: In sorted CD3+CD56+NKG2C+, CD3+CD56+NKG2C- and CD3+CD56-NKG2C+ T cells, TCR beta repertoires were obtained. Among eight sequenced donors, seven carried HCMV seropositivity while one was seronegative. The study's findings and limits: Topping the CD3+CD56-NKG2C+ fraction as well were these clonotypes, in four donors.

About this clonotype: The antigen is not known.

The CDR3 runs to 15 residues. The germline V gene has CDR1 KGHSH and CDR2 LQKENI. Following a re-call of the 5' RACE reads, TCRdb has one entry per CDR3 protein and lacks DNA. This repertoire comprises 550,000 to 600,000 distinct CDR3 sequences; its ten largest clones make up under 4.5%. This sequence joins TRBV18 and TRBJ2-2; no DNA is available, so the TRBD2 call from TCRdb remains unchecked. The source of this sequence is a young man in good health. The sequenced sample consisted of blood T cells: a sorted CD56 or NKG2C T cell subset, CD4+ or CD8+ T cells, or bulk PBMC T cells (not recorded which). The CDR3 region is CASSPWTEGSGELFF.